This T cell receptor (beta chain) is drawn from a study of blood T cell repertoires in COVID-19. Whole-study context: In each case, the material was cDNA or gDNA derived from T cells, B-cell-depleted T cells, or PBMCs.

Clones were sequenced by immunoSEQ multiplex PCR, and TCRdb holds only the in-frame ones, with some missing. The profile shows around 59,000 clones, around 80% of them singletons. The CDR3 is 16 residues long. V shed 0 bases and J shed 5 bases, with 15 bases lying between them. From germline, CDR1 is LGHNA and CDR2 YNFKEQ. V usage is TRBV4-2 and J usage is TRBJ2-3; tentative D call: TRBD2 (7 bases). The receptor was derived from a human donor in a cohort sampled during active COVID-19. Source material: peripheral blood. The CDR3 bases are TGTGCCAGCAGCCAAGACTGGACCGGGGGGCTAGATACGCAGTATTTT. It encodes CASSQDWTGGLDTQYF.